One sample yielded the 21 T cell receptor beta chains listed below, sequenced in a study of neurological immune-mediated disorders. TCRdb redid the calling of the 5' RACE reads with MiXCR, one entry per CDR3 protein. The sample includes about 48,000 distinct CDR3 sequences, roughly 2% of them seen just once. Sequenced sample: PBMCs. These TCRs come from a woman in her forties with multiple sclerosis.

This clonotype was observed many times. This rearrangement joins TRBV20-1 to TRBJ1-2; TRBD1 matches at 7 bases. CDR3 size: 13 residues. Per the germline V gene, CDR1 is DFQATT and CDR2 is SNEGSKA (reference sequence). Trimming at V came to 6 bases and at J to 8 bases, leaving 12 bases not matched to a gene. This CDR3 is CSAGEIGGVGYTF. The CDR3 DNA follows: TGCAGTGCGGGAGAGATAGGGGGCGTCGGCTACACCTTC.

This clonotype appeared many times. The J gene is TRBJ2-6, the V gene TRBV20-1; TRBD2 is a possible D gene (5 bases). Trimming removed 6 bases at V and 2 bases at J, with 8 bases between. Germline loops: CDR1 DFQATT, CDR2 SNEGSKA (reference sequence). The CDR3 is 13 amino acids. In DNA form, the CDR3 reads TGCAGTGCCGGAGCGGCTGGGGCCAACGTCCTGACTTTC. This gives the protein CSAGAAGANVLTF.

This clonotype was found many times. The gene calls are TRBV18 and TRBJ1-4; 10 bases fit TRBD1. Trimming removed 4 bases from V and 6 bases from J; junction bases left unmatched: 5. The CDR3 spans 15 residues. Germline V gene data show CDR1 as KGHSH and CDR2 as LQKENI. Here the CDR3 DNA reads TGTGCCAGCTCACGAGGGACAGGGGTGGATGAAAAACTGTTTTTT. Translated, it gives CASSRGTGVDEKLFF.

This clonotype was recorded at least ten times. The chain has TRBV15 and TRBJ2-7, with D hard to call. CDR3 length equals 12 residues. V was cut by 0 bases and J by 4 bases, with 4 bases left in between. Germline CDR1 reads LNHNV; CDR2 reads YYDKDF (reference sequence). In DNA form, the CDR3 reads TGTGCCACCAGCAGAGATGGGTACGAGCAGTACTTC. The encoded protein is CATSRDGYEQYF.

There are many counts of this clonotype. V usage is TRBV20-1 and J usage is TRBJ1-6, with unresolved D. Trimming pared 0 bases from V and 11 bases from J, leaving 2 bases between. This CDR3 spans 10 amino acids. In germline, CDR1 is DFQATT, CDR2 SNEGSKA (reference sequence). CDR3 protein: CSAREAPLHF. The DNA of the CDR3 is TGCAGTGCTAGAGAAGCACCCCTCCACTTT.

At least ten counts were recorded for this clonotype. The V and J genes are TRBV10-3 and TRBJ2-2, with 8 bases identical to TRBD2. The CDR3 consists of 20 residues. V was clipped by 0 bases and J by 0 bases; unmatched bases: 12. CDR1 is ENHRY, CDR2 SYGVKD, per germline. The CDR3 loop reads CAISESYGVSGVANTGELFF. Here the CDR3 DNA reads TGTGCCATCAGTGAGTCGTATGGAGTTAGCGGGGTCGCGAACACCGGGGAGCTGTTTTTT.

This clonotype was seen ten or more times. As DNA, the CDR3 is TGCGCCAGCAGCTTGGGACTAGCGGGGTACAATGAGCAGTTCTTC. Translation gives CASSLGLAGYNEQFF. This chain joins TRBV5-1 and TRBJ2-1; 11 positions match TRBD2. Trimming at V came to 0 bases and at J to 4 bases, leaving 0 bases not matched to a gene. CDR1 is SGHRS and CDR2 is YFSETQ in the germline V gene. The CDR3 runs 15 residues.

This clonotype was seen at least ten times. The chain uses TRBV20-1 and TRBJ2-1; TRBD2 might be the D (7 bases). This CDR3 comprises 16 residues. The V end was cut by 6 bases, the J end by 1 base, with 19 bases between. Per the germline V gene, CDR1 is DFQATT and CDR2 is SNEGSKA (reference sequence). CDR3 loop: CSAQITGGRSYNEQFF. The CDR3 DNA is TGCAGTGCCCAGATAACGGGGGGCCGTTCCTACAATGAGCAGTTCTTC.

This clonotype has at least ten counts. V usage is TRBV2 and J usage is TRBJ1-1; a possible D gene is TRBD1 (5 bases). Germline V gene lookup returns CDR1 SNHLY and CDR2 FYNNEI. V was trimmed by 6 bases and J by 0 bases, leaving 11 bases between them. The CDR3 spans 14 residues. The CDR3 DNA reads TGTGCCAGCAGCCGAGGGACGGTGAACACTGAAGCTTTCTTT. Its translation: CASSRGTVNTEAFF.

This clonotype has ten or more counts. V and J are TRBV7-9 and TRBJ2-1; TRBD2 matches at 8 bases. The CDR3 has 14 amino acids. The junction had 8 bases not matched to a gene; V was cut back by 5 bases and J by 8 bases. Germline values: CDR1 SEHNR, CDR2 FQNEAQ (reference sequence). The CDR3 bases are TGTGCCAGCAGCCGCTCGGGGGGGGAGCATGAGCAGTTCTTC. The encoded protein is CASSRSGGEHEQFF.

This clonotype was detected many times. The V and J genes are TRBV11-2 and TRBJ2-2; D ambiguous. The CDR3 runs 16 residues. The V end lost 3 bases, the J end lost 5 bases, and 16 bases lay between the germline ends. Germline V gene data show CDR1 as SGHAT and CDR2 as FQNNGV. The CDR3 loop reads CASSFASRSWTGELFF. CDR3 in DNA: TGTGCCAGCAGCTTCGCATCCCGTTCATGGACCGGGGAGCTGTTTTTT.

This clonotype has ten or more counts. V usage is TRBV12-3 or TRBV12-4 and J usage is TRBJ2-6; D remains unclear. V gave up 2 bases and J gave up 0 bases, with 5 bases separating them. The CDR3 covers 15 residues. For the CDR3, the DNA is TGTGCCAGCAGTTTAATACCCTCTGGGGCCAACGTCCTGACTTTC. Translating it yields CASSLIPSGANVLTF.

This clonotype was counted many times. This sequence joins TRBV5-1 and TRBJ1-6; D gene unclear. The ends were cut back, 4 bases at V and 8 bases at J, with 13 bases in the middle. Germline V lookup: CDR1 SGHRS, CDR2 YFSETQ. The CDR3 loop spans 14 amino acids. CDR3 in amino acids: CASSAQGWDSPLHF. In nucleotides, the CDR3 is TGCGCCAGCAGCGCTCAAGGATGGGATTCACCCCTCCACTTT.

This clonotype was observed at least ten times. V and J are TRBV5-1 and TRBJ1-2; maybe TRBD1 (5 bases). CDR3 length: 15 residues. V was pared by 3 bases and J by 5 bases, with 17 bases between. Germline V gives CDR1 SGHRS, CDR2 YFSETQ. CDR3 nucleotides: TGCGCCAGCAGCTCCCCGACGCGGGGCGATTATGGCTACACCTTC. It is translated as CASSSPTRGDYGYTF.

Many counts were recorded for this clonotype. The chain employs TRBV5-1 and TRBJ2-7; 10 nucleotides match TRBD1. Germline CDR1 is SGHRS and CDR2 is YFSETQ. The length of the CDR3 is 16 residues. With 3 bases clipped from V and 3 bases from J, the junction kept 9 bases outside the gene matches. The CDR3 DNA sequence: TGCGCCAGCAGCTCCCCGCCGGGACAGGGGATCTACGAGCAGTACTTC. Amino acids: CASSSPPGQGIYEQYF.

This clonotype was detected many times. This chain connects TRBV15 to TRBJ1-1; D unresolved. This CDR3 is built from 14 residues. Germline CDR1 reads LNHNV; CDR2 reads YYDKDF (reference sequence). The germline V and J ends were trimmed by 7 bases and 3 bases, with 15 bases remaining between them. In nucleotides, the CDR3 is TGTGCCACCAAGGAAGAGGCGACGTACACTGAAGCTTTCTTT. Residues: CATKEEATYTEAFF.

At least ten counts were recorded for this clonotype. As DNA, the CDR3 is TGCGCCAGCAGCTTACCCGGGGGAGGCACAGATACGCAGTATTTT. Its protein product is CASSLPGGGTDTQYF. The chain couples TRBV5-1 to TRBJ2-3; TRBD2 might be the D (6 bases). Germline values: CDR1 SGHRS, CDR2 YFSETQ. The CDR3 has 15 residues. V was shortened by 2 bases and J by 1 base, with 11 bases between the two germline ends.

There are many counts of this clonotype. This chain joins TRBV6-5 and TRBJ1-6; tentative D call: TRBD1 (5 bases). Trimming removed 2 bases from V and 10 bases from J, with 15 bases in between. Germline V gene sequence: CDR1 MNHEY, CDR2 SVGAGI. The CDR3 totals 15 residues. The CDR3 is CASSYGAGRRSPLHF. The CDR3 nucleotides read TGTGCCAGCAGTTACGGCGCGGGGCGGAGGTCACCCCTCCACTTT.

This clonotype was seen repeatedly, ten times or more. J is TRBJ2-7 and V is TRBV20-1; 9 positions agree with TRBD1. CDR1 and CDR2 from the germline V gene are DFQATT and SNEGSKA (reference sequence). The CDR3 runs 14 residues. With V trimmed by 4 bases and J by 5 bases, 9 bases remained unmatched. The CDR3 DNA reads TGCAGTGCTAAATCGGGACAGGGAGTCAACGAGCAGTACTTC. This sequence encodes CSAKSGQGVNEQYF.

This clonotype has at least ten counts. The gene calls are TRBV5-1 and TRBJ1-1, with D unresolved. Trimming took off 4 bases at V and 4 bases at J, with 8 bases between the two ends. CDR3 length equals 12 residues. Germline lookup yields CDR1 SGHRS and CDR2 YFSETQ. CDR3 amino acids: CASSPRGTEAFF. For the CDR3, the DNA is TGCGCCAGCAGCCCCCGGGGCACTGAAGCTTTCTTT.

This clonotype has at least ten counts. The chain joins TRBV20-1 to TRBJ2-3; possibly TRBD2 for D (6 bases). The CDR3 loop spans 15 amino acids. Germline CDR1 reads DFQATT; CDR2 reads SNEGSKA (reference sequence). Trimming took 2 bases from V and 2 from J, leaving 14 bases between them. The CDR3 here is CSARRRGRTTDTQYF. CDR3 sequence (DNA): TGCAGTGCTAGACGTCGGGGGAGAACCACAGATACGCAGTATTTT.